Following are 9 T cell receptor beta chains from one sample sequenced in a study of cytomegalovirus exposure and HLA in healthy donors. Primers: 60 Vbeta forward and 13 Jbeta reverse. Data came from immunoSEQ multiplex PCR; TCRdb stores just in-frame clones and leaves some out. Of around 100,000 clones in the sample, roughly two thirds were seen once. Sequenced material: PBMCs. These receptors originate from a woman aged 30 to 39 in good health and CMV-seronegative.

This clone was picked up a small number of times. The V call is TRBV5-1, the J call TRBJ1-1, with 7 bases matching TRBD1. Unmatched junction bases numbered 1, after V lost 2 bases and J lost 3 bases. CDR1 SGHRS and CDR2 YFSETQ come from the germline V gene. The CDR3 consists of 13 residues. The CDR3 bases are TGCGCCAGCAGCTTAGACAGGGACACTGAAGCTTTCTTT. It codes for CASSLDRDTEAFF.

This clone was counted a few times. This sequence joins TRBV11-2 and TRBJ2-7, with 7 bases fitting TRBD2. V gave up 5 bases and J gave up 6 bases; unmatched junction bases: 7. The CDR3 consists of 13 residues. CDR1 and CDR2 (germline): SGHAT, FQNNGV. CDR3 coding DNA: TGTGCCAGCAGCGTAACTAGCGTGGGCGAGCAGTACTTC. Its translation is CASSVTSVGEQYF.

This clone has only a few counts. V usage is TRBV23-1 and J usage is TRBJ1-5; the match to TRBD1 covers 9 bases. TRBV23-1 is an ORF, with its function uncertain. V dropped 0 bases and J dropped 9; count of bases not matched to a gene: 9. The CDR3 runs to 16 residues. CDR3 protein: CASSQSRDREKGPQHF. The DNA for the CDR3 is TGCGCCAGCAGTCAATCCAGGGACAGGGAAAAGGGGCCCCAGCATTTT.

Comments on this clone: This same CDR3 is encoded by further DNA sequences in the sample. This chain links TRBV19 with TRBJ2-3; 11 nucleotides match TRBD1. The CDR3 consists of 14 residues. Germline CDR1 reads LNHDA; CDR2 reads SQIVND (reference sequence). Trimming at V came to 6 bases and at J to 1 base, leaving 0 bases not matched to a gene. The CDR3 bases are TGTGCCAGTAGGGGACAGGGGGGCACAGATACGCAGTATTTT. Protein sequence: CASRGQGGTDTQYF.

The V and J genes are TRBV9 and TRBJ2-3, with D perhaps TRBD2 (5 bases). With 4 bases removed from V and 0 bases from J, the gap between germline ends came to 15 bases. CDR3 length equals 16 residues. CDR1 is SGDLS, CDR2 YYNGEE, per germline. The CDR3 DNA reads TGTGCCAGCAGCATGGGAGCCTCCACTAGCACAGATACGCAGTATTTT. It yields the protein CASSMGASTSTDTQYF.

The chain is built from TRBV11-2 and TRBJ2-5; 14 positions agree with TRBD2. Germline V gives CDR1 SGHAT, CDR2 FQNNGV. V lost 5 bases and J lost 5; bases outside the gene matches: 10. This CDR3 spans 17 amino acids. CDR3: CASSPRLAGGEMETQYF. DNA of the CDR3: TGTGCCAGCAGCCCGCGACTAGCGGGAGGGGAGATGGAGACCCAGTACTTC.

This sequence joins TRBV27 and TRBJ2-6; the D gene is possibly TRBD1 (6 bases). Germline V gene lookup returns CDR1 MNHEY and CDR2 SMNVEV (reference sequence). The CDR3 is made up of 15 amino acids. V shed 5 bases and J shed 1 base, with 9 bases lying between them. In nucleotides, the CDR3 is TGTGCCAGCAGTCAACAGGGTTCTGGGGCCAACGTCCTGACTTTC. This gives the protein CASSQQGSGANVLTF.

This clone was counted a few times. This rearrangement joins TRBV11-3 to TRBJ2-1, with TRBD2 matching over 16 bases. Germline CDR1 and CDR2: SGHNT and YENEEA. Germline trimming cut 4 bases from V and 5 bases from J; bases unmatched to any gene: 2. This CDR3 has 16 residues. CDR3 amino acids: CASSSGTSGRDNEQFF. DNA of the CDR3: TGTGCCAGCAGCTCCGGGACTAGCGGGAGGGACAATGAGCAGTTCTTC.

This chain links TRBV7-9 with TRBJ1-5; TRBD1 matches 10 bases. CDR3 length: 17 amino acids. Per the germline V gene, CDR1 is SEHNR and CDR2 is FQNEAQ (reference sequence). J lost 5 bases, V lost 1 base, and 8 bases had no gene match. The CDR3 nucleotides read TGTGCCAGCAGCTTAGGACAGGGGGCCGGTCAGCATCAGCCCCAGCATTTT. Translated: CASSLGQGAGQHQPQHF.